Below, one T cell receptor beta chain is given with its context. The cohort comprised adults aged roughly 18 to 100 years residing in about two dozen US areas. Resolution of symptoms, clearance, or two negative PCRs was present in recovered Cohort 3 donors. Methods used by the authors: By means of reference gene primer amplification, nucleated cell counts were estimated. The protocol was immunoSEQ multiplex PCR, while the TCRdb copy is restricted to in-frame clones and leaves out a portion. V and J calls and clone size are as listed in that table; D and trimming were resolved from the DNA. Of 200,000 to 250,000 clones in the sample, approximately 80% were seen once. This entry is derived from a study of blood T cell repertoires in COVID-19. The CDR3 covers 14 residues. V was shortened by 2 bases and J by 4 bases, with 11 bases between the two germline ends. In germline, CDR1 is KGHSH, CDR2 LQKENI.

The receptor was derived from a man aged 35 to 55 who had recovered from COVID-19. The sequenced material came from PBMCs or T cells enriched from blood (not recorded which). The chain joins TRBV18 to TRBJ1-1; D is perhaps TRBD1 (6 bases). The CDR3 DNA is TGTGCCAGCTCACCAAGGGGGGGGAGCACTGAAGCTTTCTTT. It translates to CASSPRGGSTEAFF. The variable domain in full, with the rest retrieved from reference TRBV18 and TRBJ1-1, is NAGVMQNPRHLVRRRGQEARLRCSPMKGHSHVYWYRQLPEEGLKFMVYLQKENIIDESGMPKERFSAEFPKEGPSILRIQQVVRGDSAAYFCASSPRGGSTEAFFGQGTRLTVV.